Sequencing of this T cell receptor (beta chain) was carried out in a study of T cell responses to AZD1222 COVID-19 vaccine. This clone was detected once. No antigen is known for it. Trimming cost V 6 bases and J 5 bases, with 13 bases left between them. Germline lookup yields CDR1 ENHRY and CDR2 SYGVKD. This CDR3 contains 13 residues. Study results and caveats: Only six people who got AZD1222 tested seropositive at baseline.

Profiled with immunoSEQ multiplex PCR; TCRdb holds only in-frame clones, not every one. The sample carries around 140,000 clones, about 86% recorded once. The source was peripheral blood, collected 28 days after the second AZD1222 dose. This clonotype was obtained from an adult who received the AZD1222 COVID-19 vaccine. The genes are TRBV10-3 and TRBJ2-5; the D call may be TRBD1 or TRBD2 (6 bases each). The CDR3 is CAISGGGKETQYF. For the CDR3, the DNA is TGTGCCATCAGCGGGGGCGGTAAGGAGACCCAGTACTTC.